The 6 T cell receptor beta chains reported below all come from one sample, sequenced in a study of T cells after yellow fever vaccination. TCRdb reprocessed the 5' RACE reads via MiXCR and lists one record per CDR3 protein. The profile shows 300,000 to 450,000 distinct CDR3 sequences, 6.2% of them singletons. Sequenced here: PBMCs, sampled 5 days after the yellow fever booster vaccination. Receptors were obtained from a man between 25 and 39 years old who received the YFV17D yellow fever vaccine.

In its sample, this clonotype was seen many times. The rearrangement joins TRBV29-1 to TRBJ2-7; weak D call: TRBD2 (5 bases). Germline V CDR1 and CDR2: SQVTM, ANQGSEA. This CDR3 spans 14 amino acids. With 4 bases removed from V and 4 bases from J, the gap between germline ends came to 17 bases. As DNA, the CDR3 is TGCAGCGTTGGCAACCGACTAAGTTCTTACGAGCAGTACTTC. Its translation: CSVGNRLSSYEQYF.

The CDR3 DNA reads TGTGCCATCTGCCGGGGGTTTTCACCCCTCCACTTT. It specifies CAICRGFSPLHF. The J gene is TRBJ1-6, the V gene TRBV2; a possible D gene is TRBD1 (5 bases). The CDR3 has 12 amino acids. Germline V gene data show CDR1 as SNHLY and CDR2 as FYNNEI. V was trimmed by 10 bases and J by 9 bases, leaving 13 bases between them.

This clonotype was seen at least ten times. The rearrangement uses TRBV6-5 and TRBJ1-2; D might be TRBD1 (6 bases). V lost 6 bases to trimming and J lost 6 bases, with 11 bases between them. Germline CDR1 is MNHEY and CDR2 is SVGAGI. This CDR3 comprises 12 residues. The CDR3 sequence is CASSNRDHGYTF. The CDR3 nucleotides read TGTGCCAGCAGCAACAGGGATCATGGCTACACCTTC.

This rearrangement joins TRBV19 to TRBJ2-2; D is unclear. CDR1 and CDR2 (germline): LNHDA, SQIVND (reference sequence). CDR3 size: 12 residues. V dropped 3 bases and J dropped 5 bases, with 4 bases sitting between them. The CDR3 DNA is TGTGCCAGTAGTATGGAGACCGGGGAGCTGTTTTTT. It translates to CASSMETGELFF.

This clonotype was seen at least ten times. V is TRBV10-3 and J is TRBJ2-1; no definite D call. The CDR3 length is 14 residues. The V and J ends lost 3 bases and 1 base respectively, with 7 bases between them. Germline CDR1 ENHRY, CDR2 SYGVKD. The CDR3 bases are TGTGCCATCAGTGAAGGGCAATCCTACAATGAGCAGTTCTTC. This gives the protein CAISEGQSYNEQFF.

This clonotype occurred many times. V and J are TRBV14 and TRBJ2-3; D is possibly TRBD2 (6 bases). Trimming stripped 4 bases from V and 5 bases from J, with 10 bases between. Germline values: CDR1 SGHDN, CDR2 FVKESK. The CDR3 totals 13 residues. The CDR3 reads CASSRGLQDTQYF. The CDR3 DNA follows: TGTGCCAGCAGCCGGGGACTGCAAGATACGCAGTATTTT.